The sequence of this T cell receptor beta chain was determined in a study of cytomegalovirus exposure and HLA in healthy donors. Study findings and constraints: A later analysis linked a missense variant in DCLRE1C to the trimming of TCR beta V and J genes. It is likely that the observed cluster of highly shared sequence variants was a sequencing artifact. TCR beta chains numbering some 160 were designated cytomegalovirus-associated.

PCR primers comprised 60 Vbeta and 13 Jbeta primers. TCRdb's table, derived via immunoSEQ multiplex PCR, lists solely in-frame clones and lacks some. The table shows 110,000 to 150,000 clones, with roughly 73% occurring only once. V lost 3 bases to trimming and J lost 4 bases; unmatched junction nucleotides: 4. This CDR3 is 15 amino acids long. Germline V CDR1 and CDR2: SGDLS, YYNGEE. The donors gave bone marrow, and they were healthy. This clone was seen only once. Its antigen is currently unknown. The rearrangement links TRBV9 to TRBJ2-2; TRBD1 matches at 9 bases. The sequencing sample was made of PBMCs. The TCR was taken from a female donor in good health and CMV-seronegative. This CDR3 reads CASSAQGAGTGELFF. In DNA, the CDR3 is TGTGCCAGCAGCGCACAGGGGGCGGGCACCGGGGAGCTGTTTTTT.